The rows below give T cell receptor beta chains drawn from one sample of a study of shared clonotypes between healthy human individuals. Here immunoSEQ multiplex PCR was the method, and the copy in TCRdb shows in-frame clones only, minus some. The data contain roughly 2 million clones, around 95% of them singletons. Sequencing was carried out using naive CD4+ T cells sorted from blood. The receptors originated from a young man in good health. CDR3s include the opening cysteine and the closing phenylalanine or tryptophan. D genes are given only for firm matches. The size entry is marked missing in some rows and otherwise reads once, few, many or a size class.

d_call cdr3_length j_call clone_size v_call cdr3_aa cdr3_nt
- 14 TRBJ1-1 - TRBV18 CASSHGQINTEAFF TGTGCCAGCTCGCACGGACAGATTAACACTGAAGCTTTCTTT
TRBD1 15 TRBJ2-2 - TRBV6-5 CASRAGTANTGELFF TGTGCCAGCAGGGCCGGGACAGCGAACACCGGGGAGCTGTTTTTT
- 13 TRBJ2-4 - TRBV2 CASSPGVRDIQYF TGTGCCAGCAGCCCGGGGGTGCGGGACATTCAGTACTTC
TRBD2 15 TRBJ2-1 few TRBV9 CASSVSGSSYNEQFF TGTGCCAGCAGCGTAAGCGGGAGCTCCTACAATGAGCAGTTCTTC
- 13 TRBJ2-1 once TRBV7-2 CASSSRPREPLFF TGTGCCAGCAGCTCACGTCCTAGGGAACCCCTGTTCTTC
- 14 TRBJ2-2 - TRBV6-1 CASRLNRLTGELFF TGTGCCAGCAGACTAAACAGACTCACCGGGGAGCTGTTTTTT
- 20 TRBJ1-3 - TRBV4-3 CASSQESLRGKSPSGNTIYF TGCGCCAGCAGCCAAGAATCTCTTCGAGGAAAGTCACCATCTGGAAACACCATATATTTT
- 16 TRBJ1-5 - TRBV27 CASSSRGTALGQPQHF TGTGCCAGCAGCAGCCGAGGGACGGCCCTGGGACAGCCCCAGCATTTT
TRBD2 16 TRBJ2-7 - TRBV4-1 CASSQERGLLSYEQYF TGCGCCAGCAGCCAGGAAAGGGGACTACTCTCCTACGAGCAGTACTTC
TRBD1 17 TRBJ2-7 - TRBV30 CAWIWVPGQTTCYEQYF TGTGCCTGGATATGGGTTCCGGGACAGACTACTTGCTACGAGCAGTACTTC
- 11 TRBJ2-7 few TRBV5-1 CASSPGSEQYF TGCGCCAGCAGTCCCGGTTCCGAGCAGTACTTC
TRBD2 18 TRBJ2-5 - TRBV4-1 CASSQDPGLAGGIETQYF TGCGCCAGCAGCCAAGACCCCGGACTAGCGGGAGGGATTGAGACCCAGTACTTC
- 15 TRBJ1-5 once TRBV27 CASSLWGSGNQPQHF TGTGCCAGCAGTTTATGGGGAAGTGGTAATCAGCCCCAGCATTTT
- 12 TRBJ2-5 - TRBV7-9 CASSLDRKTQYF TGTGCCAGCAGCTTAGACCGGAAGACCCAGTACTTC
TRBD1 15 TRBJ2-5 - TRBV5-1 CASSPRTGAEETQYF TGCGCCAGCAGCCCTAGGACAGGGGCGGAAGAGACCCAGTACTTC
TRBD2 15 TRBJ2-5 - TRBV5-4 CASSNRREAGETQYF TGTGCCAGCTCTAATCGACGGGAGGCCGGGGAGACCCAGTACTTC
TRBD1 13 TRBJ1-2 - TRBV6-5 CASRKGQGVGYTF TGTGCCAGCAGAAAGGGACAGGGGGTGGGCTACACCTTC
- 13 TRBJ2-3 once TRBV5-1 CASSPMAADTQYF TGCGCCAGCAGCCCCATGGCAGCAGATACGCAGTATTTT
TRBD2 15 TRBJ2-3 - TRBV5-4 CASTSGGRGTDTQYF TGTGCCAGCACCTCTGGGGGGAGGGGCACAGATACGCAGTATTTT
TRBD1 15 TRBJ2-7 - TRBV6-1 CASGSTRGTSYEQYF TGTGCCAGCGGAAGTACCAGGGGGACCTCCTACGAGCAGTACTTC
- 16 TRBJ2-7 - TRBV21-1 CASLRRGTSGSYEQYF TGTGCCAGTCTGCGAAGAGGAACTAGCGGCTCCTACGAGCAGTACTTC
TRBD2 17 TRBJ2-5 - TRBV5-1 CASSLTSGDPSKETQYF TGCGCCAGCAGCCTGACTAGCGGGGACCCTTCGAAGGAGACCCAGTACTTC
- 15 TRBJ1-5 - TRBV2 CASSSSGPLSRPQHF TGTGCCAGCTCGAGCTCCGGGCCCCTTAGTAGGCCCCAGCATTTT
TRBD1 15 TRBJ1-1 - TRBV6-6 CASSYRKVQGTEAFF TGTGCCAGCAGTTACAGGAAAGTACAGGGGACGGAAGCTTTCTTT
- 14 TRBJ2-5 - TRBV6-5 CASSYSSLQETQYF TGTGCCAGCAGTTACTCGAGCTTACAAGAGACCCAGTACTTC
TRBD2 15 TRBJ2-2 - TRBV7-2 CASSSSGGASGELFF TGTGCCAGCAGCTCCAGCGGGGGGGCTTCCGGGGAGCTGTTTTTT
- 15 TRBJ2-2 - TRBV6-1 CASSALSHGTGELFF TGTGCCAGCAGTGCTTTATCCCACGGGACCGGGGAGCTGTTTTTT
- 14 TRBJ1-3 - TRBV6-5 CASRGGTAGNTIYF TGTGCCAGCAGGGGCGGGACTGCTGGAAACACCATATATTTT
- 14 TRBJ1-5 - TRBV5-1 CASSLAGTDQPQHF TGCGCCAGCAGCTTGGCAGGCACCGATCAGCCCCAGCATTTT
- 14 TRBJ1-4 - TRBV9 CASSVVGENEKLFF TGTGCCAGCAGCGTAGTGGGGGAAAATGAAAAACTGTTTTTT
TRBD1 15 TRBJ2-7 - TRBV7-2 CASSLDPGGSYEQYF TGTGCCAGCAGCTTAGACCCAGGGGGCTCCTACGAGCAGTACTTC
- 12 TRBJ2-3 - TRBV11-2 CASSFESGTQYF TGTGCCAGCAGCTTTGAATCGGGGACGCAGTATTTT
TRBD2 15 TRBJ2-2 once TRBV2 CASSWTSGNTGELFF TGTGCCAGCAGTTGGACTAGCGGGAATACCGGGGAGCTGTTTTTT
TRBD1 16 TRBJ1-2 - TRBV9 CASSVDGTGGVYGYTF TGTGCCAGCAGCGTAGACGGGACAGGGGGCGTCTATGGCTACACCTTC
- 14 TRBJ2-1 - TRBV2 CASNFGTPTHEQFF TGTGCCAGCAACTTCGGGACTCCAACTCATGAGCAGTTCTTC
- 15 TRBJ2-7 - TRBV5-1 CASRSQGVITYEQYF TGCGCCAGCCGCTCACAGGGAGTTATCACCTACGAGCAGTACTTC
- 13 TRBJ2-7 once TRBV18 CASSRDNSYEQYF TGTGCCAGCTCACGGGACAATTCCTACGAGCAGTACTTC
- 16 TRBJ1-3 - TRBV7-9 CASRNAGSFSGNTIYF TGTGCCAGCAGAAACGCGGGCTCATTTTCTGGAAACACCATATATTTT
- 13 TRBJ1-5 - TRBV6-1 CASNRYSNQPQHF TGTGCCAGCAACAGATATAGCAATCAGCCCCAGCATTTT
- 11 TRBJ1-2 - TRBV6-5 CASRGTYGYTF TGTGCCAGCAGGGGGACCTATGGCTACACCTTC
- 13 TRBJ1-5 - TRBV18 CASSPVGNQPQHF TGTGCCAGCTCACCAGTGGGCAATCAGCCCCAGCATTTT
- 14 TRBJ1-2 - TRBV5-6 CASSLTGSGYGYTF TGTGCCAGCAGCTTGACAGGCTCGGGCTATGGCTACACCTTC
- 12 TRBJ2-3 - TRBV6-1 CASSEFADTQYF TGTGCCAGCAGTGAATTCGCAGATACGCAGTATTTT
- 14 TRBJ2-5 - TRBV10-3 CAISELLKAETQYF TGTGCCATCAGTGAGCTACTAAAAGCAGAGACCCAGTACTTC
- 15 TRBJ1-5 - TRBV7-3 CASSSLTEKEQPQHF TGTGCCAGCAGCTCGTTGACAGAAAAAGAGCAGCCCCAGCATTTT
- 13 TRBJ1-1 - TRBV6-5 CASSYDRRASAFF TGTGCCAGCAGTTACGATAGACGGGCGTCCGCTTTCTTT
TRBD1 14 TRBJ2-1 - TRBV6-5 CASSYSTGVNEQFF TGTGCCAGCAGTTACTCGACAGGGGTTAATGAGCAGTTCTTC
- 13 TRBJ2-7 - TRBV18 CASSSGRGNEQYF TGTGCCAGCTCCTCGGGCCGGGGTAACGAGCAGTACTTC
- 15 TRBJ2-2 - TRBV11-2 CASTFGRANTGELFF TGTGCCAGCACCTTCGGCAGGGCGAACACCGGGGAGCTGTTTTTT
TRBD2 15 TRBJ2-7 - TRBV6-5 CASSYGRGASYEQYF TGTGCCAGCAGTTACGGGCGGGGGGCCTCCTACGAGCAGTACTTC
- 15 TRBJ2-3 - TRBV7-2 CASSTQRVGTDTQYF TGTGCCAGCAGCACCCAGCGGGTAGGCACAGATACGCAGTATTTT
- 14 TRBJ1-6 - TRBV25-1 CASSETARNSPLHF TGTGCCAGCAGTGAAACTGCGAGAAATTCACCCCTCCACTTT
- 14 TRBJ1-2 - TRBV6-4 CASVDQGDYYGYTF TGTGCCAGTGTCGATCAGGGAGATTACTATGGCTACACCTTC
TRBD1 15 TRBJ2-7 - TRBV28 CASSQTGAKDYEQYF TGTGCCAGCAGCCAGACAGGGGCTAAGGACTACGAGCAGTACTTC
TRBD1 18 TRBJ1-5 - TRBV19 CASSGGRQGAGRDQPQHF TGTGCCAGTAGTGGGGGTCGACAGGGGGCTGGTCGGGATCAGCCCCAGCATTTT